The clone carrying this T cell receptor beta chain came up a few times. CDR3 length: 15 amino acids. The V end was cut by 0 bases, the J end by 4 bases, with 16 bases between. CDR1 GTSNPN and CDR2 SVGIG come from the germline V gene (reference sequence). Each cell subset's genomic DNA was divided evenly among several immunoSEQ plates. Sequencing used immunoSEQ multiplex PCR; TCRdb keeps in-frame clones, though not all of them. The repertoire includes 600,000 to 800,000 clones, around 70% of them detected once, and under 2% sits in the top ten. These data belong to a study of shared clonotypes between healthy human individuals.

This chain uses TRBV30 with TRBJ2-7, with D possibly matching TRBD2 (6 bases). The origin of this receptor is a woman younger than 45 in good health. Input material: memory CD4+ T cells sorted from blood. Specified subset: CD45RA-negative fraction. CDR3 DNA: TGTGCCTGGAGTGTACTAGAGGGGACTTGGTACGAGCAGTACTTC. Translation: CAWSVLEGTWYEQYF.